This TCR beta chain was recorded in a study of blood T cell repertoires in COVID-19. Across the study: Samples representing acute and convalescent COVID-19 were sourced from the United States, Italy and Spain.

The CDR3 runs to 14 residues. Germline CDR1 reads MNHEY; CDR2 reads SVGAGI. For this clone: The junction differs from germline at one of its ends, possibly a read error.

In the authors' workflow: Nucleated cell number was recorded as an estimate derived from reference gene primer amplification. Repertoires were generated with immunoSEQ multiplex PCR, while TCRdb's copy carries only in-frame clones and drops some. V and J calls plus clone size are reproduced from that table; the DNA served to infer D and trimming. This table has fewer than 500,000 clones, more than 80% appearing once. Source material: peripheral blood. The chain employs TRBV6-5 and TRBJ1-1; unclear D gene. The receptor's source is a woman aged 30 to 39 with active or convalescent COVID-19. The CDR3 region is CASSYSTGNTETFF. CDR3 DNA sequence: TGTGCCAGCAGTTACTCGACGGGGAACACTGAAACTTTCTTT.